The 23 T cell receptor beta chains given below trace back to one sample, sequenced in a study of blood T cell repertoires in COVID-19. Some clones are missing from TCRdb's copy, which holds only in-frame ones; the method was immunoSEQ multiplex PCR. This sample has some 160,000 clones; roughly 86% occur once, and the top ten carry roughly 2.7%. Sequencing was carried out using peripheral blood. The receptor source for this set is a woman of 80 years or more with COVID-19, enrolled during active disease.

The chain joins TRBV11-1 to TRBJ2-3; perhaps TRBD2 as D (6 bases). Looked up from germline, CDR1 is SGHAT and CDR2 is FQDESV (reference sequence). The CDR3 spans 16 residues. Trimming pared 2 bases from V and 0 bases from J, leaving 12 bases between. CDR3 coding DNA: TGTGCCAGCAGCTTAATTGGCGGGGTGAGCACAGATACGCAGTATTTT. It is translated as CASSLIGGVSTDTQYF.

This rearrangement joins TRBV2 to TRBJ2-5; TRBD2 agrees at 9 bases. V was clipped by 0 bases and J by 4 bases; unmatched bases: 6. The length of the CDR3 is 16 residues. Germline V gives CDR1 SNHLY, CDR2 FYNNEI. The CDR3 protein is CASSEARGGARETQYF. CDR3 sequence (DNA): TGTGCCAGCAGTGAAGCTCGCGGGGGGGCTAGAGAGACCCAGTACTTC.

The J gene is TRBJ1-2, the V gene TRBV4-1, with D perhaps TRBD1 (5 bases). The ends were cut back, 0 bases at V and 0 bases at J, with 8 bases in the middle. Germline values: CDR1 MGHRA, CDR2 YSYEKL. The CDR3 extends over 15 amino acids. DNA for the CDR3: TGCGCCAGCAGCCAAGATCCGGGGGCTAACTATGGCTACACCTTC. Its translation: CASSQDPGANYGYTF.

This chain joins TRBV18 and TRBJ1-6; D gene unclear. The germline gives CDR1 KGHSH, CDR2 LQKENI. Trimming left V 2 bases short and J 8 bases short, with 16 bases between. This CDR3 region has 16 residues. This CDR3 is CASSPIGSFEDSPLHF. In DNA, the CDR3 is TGTGCCAGCTCACCAATAGGAAGTTTTGAGGATTCACCCCTCCACTTT.

The gene calls are TRBV3-1 (or the pseudogene TRBV3-2) and TRBJ2-7, with D possibly being TRBD2 (5 bases). CDR3 length: 16 amino acids. Germline CDR1 is LGHDT and CDR2 is YNNKEL (reference sequence). Trimming took off 0 bases at V and 0 bases at J, with 12 bases between the two ends. The CDR3 protein is CASSQEATGISYEQYF. CDR3 nucleotides: TGTGCCAGCAGCCAAGAGGCTACCGGGATCTCCTACGAGCAGTACTTC.

The gene calls are TRBV28 and TRBJ2-6; D gene uncertain. Trimming removed 7 bases at V and 2 bases at J, with 6 bases between. Germline V gene data show CDR1 as MDHEN and CDR2 as SYDVKM. This CDR3 region has 13 residues. The DNA for the CDR3 is TGTGCCAGCAAGCTGACTGGGGCCAACGTCCTGACTTTC. Translated: CASKLTGANVLTF.

About this clone: Different DNA sequences within this sample yield the same CDR3. CDR3 DNA: TGTGCCAGCAGAGTAACAGGTTCCTATGGCTACACCTTC. Protein: CASRVTGSYGYTF. This sequence joins TRBV27 and TRBJ1-2; a possible D gene is TRBD1 (5 bases). V lost 6 bases and J 4 bases, leaving 12 bases between the germline ends. The CDR3 is made up of 13 amino acids. CDR1 and CDR2 from the germline V gene are MNHEY and SMNVEV (reference sequence).

This sequence joins TRBV7-3 and TRBJ2-5, with D possibly matching TRBD2 (5 bases). Germline lookup yields CDR1 SGHTA and CDR2 FQGTGA. The CDR3 length is 13 residues. V was clipped by 8 bases and J by 9 bases, with 19 bases between them. The CDR3 region is CASSNTGIAAQYF. Written as DNA, the CDR3 is TGTGCCAGCTCTAATACGGGGATCGCGGCCCAGTACTTC.

This clone turned up a few times. The chain recombines TRBV30 with TRBJ1-5; possibly TRBD1 for D (5 bases). Trimming removed 0 bases from V and 3 bases from J, with 15 bases in between. The CDR3 runs to 16 residues. Germline V gene data show CDR1 as GTSNPN and CDR2 as SVGIG (reference sequence). In DNA, the CDR3 is TGTGCCTGGAGTGTAAGAGGCAGGGCATTCAATCAGCCCCAGCATTTT. It translates to CAWSVRGRAFNQPQHF.

The chain carries TRBV4-1 and TRBJ1-6, with TRBD1 matching over 10 bases. V lost 3 bases, J lost 11 bases, and 4 bases stayed unmatched. This CDR3 is built from 14 residues. Per germline, CDR1 MGHRA and CDR2 YSYEKL. In DNA form, the CDR3 reads TGCGCCAGCAGCCAGACAGGGGGCTCACCACCCCTCCACTTT. It encodes CASSQTGGSPPLHF.

The chain is built from TRBV5-4 and TRBJ2-5; D remains unclear. Trimming stripped 0 bases from V and 4 bases from J, with 7 bases between. This CDR3 spans 13 amino acids. Germline V gives CDR1 SGHNT, CDR2 YYREEE (reference sequence). DNA for the CDR3: TGTGCCAGCAGCTTGGAGTTCGGAGAGACCCAGTACTTC. Protein: CASSLEFGETQYF.

The J gene is TRBJ2-2, the V gene TRBV9; the D gene is possibly TRBD1 (6 bases). The V end lost 8 bases, the J end lost 6 bases, and 11 bases lay between the germline ends. Per germline, CDR1 SGDLS and CDR2 YYNGEE. This CDR3 comprises 12 residues. The CDR3 here is CASSGVAGELFF. CDR3 in DNA: TGTGCCAGTTCAGGGGTGGCCGGGGAGCTGTTTTTT.

The CDR3 spells CGAGQAYYGYTF. The CDR3 bases are TGTGGTGCGGGACAGGCCTACTATGGCTACACCTTC. This chain uses TRBV19 with TRBJ1-2; TRBD1 aligns across 8 bases. The CDR3 loop spans 12 amino acids. Looked up from germline, CDR1 is LNHDA and CDR2 is SQIVND (reference sequence).

The V call is TRBV7-9, the J call TRBJ1-5; D not resolved. The CDR3 is 12 amino acids. CDR1 is SEHNR, CDR2 FQNEAQ, per germline (reference sequence). Deletions cut 1 base from V and 7 bases from J, with 5 bases between. CDR3 loop: CASSLGSQPQHF. For the CDR3, the DNA is TGTGCCAGCAGCTTAGGGAGCCAGCCCCAGCATTTT.

The V and J genes are TRBV27 and TRBJ1-3, with D possibly TRBD1 on 6 matching bases. Per the germline V gene, CDR1 is MNHEY and CDR2 is SMNVEV (reference sequence). Deletions cut 3 bases from V and 4 bases from J, with 10 bases between. This CDR3 has 14 residues. CDR3 amino acids: CASSFGGGGNTIYF. The CDR3 nucleotides are TGTGCCAGCAGTTTTGGGGGGGGCGGAAACACCATATATTTT.

This chain connects TRBV9 to TRBJ2-1; 10 bases align to TRBD2. The CDR3 has 18 amino acids. The V gene's germline CDR1 is SGDLS and CDR2 YYNGEE. With 0 bases clipped from V and 1 base from J, the junction kept 7 bases outside the gene matches. The CDR3 sequence: CASSVARTSGNSYNEQFF. For the CDR3, the DNA is TGTGCCAGCAGCGTAGCTAGGACTAGCGGAAATTCCTACAATGAGCAGTTCTTC. The full variable domain, with the rest looked up from reference TRBV9 and TRBJ2-1, is DSGVTQTPKHLITATGQRVTLRCSPRSGDLSVYWYQQSLDQGLQFLIQYYNGEERAKGNILERFSAQQFPDLHSELNLSSLELGDSALYFCASSVARTSGNSYNEQFFGPGTRLTVL.

This clone appeared a few times. CDR3 coding DNA: TGTGCCAGCAGCTTGGCGGGGGGCCTTTACGAGCAGTACTTC. This encodes CASSLAGGLYEQYF. This sequence joins TRBV5-4 and TRBJ2-7, with a tentative D call TRBD2 (7 bases). V dropped 0 bases and J dropped 4 bases, with 11 bases sitting between them. The CDR3 runs 14 residues. Germline lookup yields CDR1 SGHNT and CDR2 YYREEE (reference sequence).

This clone is a singleton in its sample. The chain joins TRBV4-1 to TRBJ2-5; tentatively, D is TRBD2 (5 bases). CDR1 is MGHRA and CDR2 is YSYEKL in the germline V gene. The CDR3 has 15 residues. Between the trimmed V and J ends, which lost 4 bases and 3 bases, there was a span of 15 bases. The CDR3 loop is CASSLLGAGEETQYF. CDR3 bases: TGCGCCAGCAGCCTCCTAGGCGCGGGCGAAGAGACCCAGTACTTC.

The chain couples TRBV14 to TRBJ2-7, with 10 bases fitting TRBD2. V dropped 1 base and J dropped 6; count of bases not matched to a gene: 21. The CDR3 is 20 residues long. Germline V gives CDR1 SGHDN, CDR2 FVKESK. The CDR3: CASSQVWTSGRGPGLREQYF. The CDR3 DNA follows: TGTGCCAGCAGCCAAGTTTGGACTAGCGGAAGGGGGCCGGGACTACGCGAGCAGTACTTC.

The rearrangement uses TRBV19 and TRBJ2-7; 7 bases are shared with TRBD2. This CDR3 is 15 amino acids long. V gave up 4 bases and J gave up 5 bases; unmatched junction bases: 11. From germline, CDR1 is LNHDA and CDR2 SQIVND (reference sequence). DNA for the CDR3: TGTGCCAGTAGTACCGGACTGGTGGCGGGAGACGAGCAGTACTTC. It is translated as CASSTGLVAGDEQYF.

The chain uses TRBV28 and TRBJ1-2, with 7 bases lining up with TRBD1. The germline CDR1 and CDR2 sequences are MDHEN and SYDVKM. This CDR3 is 13 amino acids long. The junction had 8 bases not matched to a gene; V was cut back by 5 bases and J by 8 bases. CDR3 bases: TGTGCCAGCAGTATCCGACAGGGACAAGGCTACACCTTC. Translating it yields CASSIRQGQGYTF.

This chain joins TRBV6-2 or TRBV6-3 and TRBJ2-5; TRBD2 agrees at 14 bases. The junction had 7 bases not matched to a gene; V was cut back by 5 bases and J by 5 bases. The germline V gene has CDR1 MNHEY and CDR2 SVGEGT. The CDR3 has 16 amino acids. CDR3 sequence reads: CASSPEGLAGEETQYF. The DNA for the CDR3 is TGTGCCAGCAGTCCAGAGGGACTAGCGGGAGAGGAGACCCAGTACTTC.

This clone has just a few counts. V and J are TRBV23-1 and TRBJ1-2; possibly TRBD1 for D (5 bases). TRBV23-1 is sorted into the ORF group, with uncertain function. The length of the CDR3 is 13 residues. V dropped 3 bases and J dropped 8 bases, with 13 bases sitting between them. CDR3 sequence reads: CASSQVRAGGYTF. In DNA, the CDR3 is TGCGCCAGCAGTCAGGTCAGGGCCGGGGGCTACACCTTC.